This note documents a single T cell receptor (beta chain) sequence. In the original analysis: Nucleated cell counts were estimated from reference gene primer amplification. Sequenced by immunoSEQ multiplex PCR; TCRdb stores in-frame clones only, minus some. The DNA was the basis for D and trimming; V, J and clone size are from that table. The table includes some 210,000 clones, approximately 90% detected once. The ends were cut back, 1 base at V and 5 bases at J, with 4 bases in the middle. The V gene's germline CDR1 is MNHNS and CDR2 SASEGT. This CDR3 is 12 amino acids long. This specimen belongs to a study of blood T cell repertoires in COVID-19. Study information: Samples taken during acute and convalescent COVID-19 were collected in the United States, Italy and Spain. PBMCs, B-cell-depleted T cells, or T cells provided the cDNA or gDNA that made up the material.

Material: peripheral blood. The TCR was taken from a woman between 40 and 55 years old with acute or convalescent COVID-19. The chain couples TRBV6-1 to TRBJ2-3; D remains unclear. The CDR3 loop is CASSEVRDTQYF. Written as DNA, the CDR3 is TGTGCCAGCAGTGAAGTGCGAGATACGCAGTATTTT.